Following are 29 T cell receptor beta chains from one sample sequenced in a study of cytomegalovirus exposure and HLA in healthy donors. PCR amplification relied on 60 Vbeta primers (plus 13 Jbeta primers). Only in-frame clones appear in the TCRdb table, and some are missing; sequencing was by immunoSEQ multiplex PCR. The sample lists about 82,000 clones, less than 80% occurring once. Material: PBMCs. Receptor source: a woman aged 35 to 49 in good health and CMV-seropositive.

Details on this clone: One end of the junction does not line up with germline, which may come from a read error. This sample also contains other DNA sequences that code for the same CDR3. The V and J genes are TRBV15 and TRBJ1-5, with TRBD1 matching over 8 bases. Germline loops: CDR1 LNHNV, CDR2 YYDKDF (reference sequence). The CDR3 extends over 15 amino acids. CDR3: CATSGDRGGNQPQHF. CDR3 in DNA: TGTGCCACCAGCGGCGACAGGGGTGGCAATCAACCCCAGCATTTT.

This chain uses TRBV4-1 with TRBJ2-2; 7 bases match TRBD1. CDR1 is MGHRA and CDR2 is YSYEKL in the germline V gene. Losses at the gene ends were 3 bases for V and 0 bases for J; bases not matched to a gene: 4. This CDR3 is 16 amino acids long. CDR3 residues: CASSHPGQTNTGELFF. The DNA of the CDR3 is TGCGCCAGCAGCCACCCGGGACAGACGAACACCGGGGAGCTGTTTTTT.

The gene calls are TRBV6-1 and TRBJ1-5; 10 bases line up with TRBD1. Germline V gives CDR1 MNHNS, CDR2 SASEGT. The CDR3 is made up of 14 amino acids. The trim removed 11 bases at V and 5 bases at J, leaving 9 bases unmatched. Here the CDR3 reads CAPSGGTGDQPQHF. CDR3 coding DNA: TGTGCCCCTTCAGGGGGGACAGGGGATCAGCCCCAGCATTTT.

V and J are TRBV28 and TRBJ2-3; TRBD2 is a possible D gene (5 bases). Germline V gives CDR1 MDHEN, CDR2 SYDVKM. The CDR3 runs 15 residues. Trimming left V 6 bases short and J 4 bases short, with 17 bases between. The CDR3, as DNA: TGTGCCAGCAGGGACGAGGGCCTTCCTGCAGATACGCAGTATTTT. Translated: CASRDEGLPADTQYF.

This rearrangement joins TRBV4-2 to TRBJ1-2; D ambiguous. The CDR3 length is 14 residues. Germline assignment: CDR1 LGHNA and CDR2 YNFKEQ. The V and J ends lost 0 bases and 7 bases respectively, with 12 bases between them. CDR3 DNA sequence: TGTGCCAGCAGCCAAGATAACACAAGCGGTGGCTACACCTTC. The encoded protein is CASSQDNTSGGYTF.

The V call is TRBV2, the J call TRBJ2-1; D is ambiguous. Trimming cost V 3 bases and J 5 bases, with 8 bases left between them. Per the germline V gene, CDR1 is SNHLY and CDR2 is FYNNEI. CDR3 length: 13 residues. CDR3 DNA sequence: TGTGCCAGCAGTGATCAGGCGAACAATGAGCAGTTCTTC. As protein: CASSDQANNEQFF. Full variable domain (rest looked up from reference TRBV2 and TRBJ2-1): EPEVTQTPSHQVTQMGQEVILRCVPISNHLYFYWYRQILGQKVEFLVSFYNNEISEKSEIFDDQFSVERPDGSNFTLKIRSTKLEDSAMYFCASSDQANNEQFFGPGTRLTVL.

The chain couples TRBV7-2 to TRBJ1-1; 7 nucleotides line up with TRBD1. Germline V CDR1 and CDR2: SGHTA, FQGNSA. V gave up 4 bases and J gave up 4 bases; unmatched junction bases: 9. The CDR3 runs to 15 residues. The CDR3 here is CASSYTGAPSTEAFF. Here the CDR3 DNA reads TGTGCCAGCAGCTACACAGGGGCCCCGAGCACTGAAGCTTTCTTT.

The table lists this clone with a few counts. V usage is TRBV2 and J usage is TRBJ1-2; 9 bases are a match to TRBD1. The V gene end was trimmed by 6 bases and the J gene end by 4 bases; junction bases not matched to a gene: 0. Looked up from germline, CDR1 is SNHLY and CDR2 is FYNNEI. The CDR3 length is 12 residues. The CDR3 DNA sequence: TGTGCCAGCAGGGGACAGGGCTATGGCTACACCTTC. Protein: CASRGQGYGYTF.

This clone was observed a handful of times. The chain recombines TRBV9 with TRBJ2-1; weak D call: TRBD2 (6 bases). Germline values: CDR1 SGDLS, CDR2 YYNGEE. The CDR3 totals 14 residues. Trimming pared 2 bases from V and 6 bases from J, leaving 12 bases between. CDR3 nucleotide sequence: TGTGCCAGCAGCGTCGAGGAGGGGATCAATGAGCAGTTCTTC. It codes for CASSVEEGINEQFF.

The rearrangement joins TRBV10-3 to TRBJ1-5; a possible D gene is TRBD1 (5 bases). The CDR3 contains 15 residues. The V end was cut by 3 bases, the J end by 6 bases, with 15 bases between. Germline loops: CDR1 ENHRY, CDR2 SYGVKD. DNA of the CDR3: TGTGCCATCAGTGATATGGGCAGGGCCGGTCAGCCCCAGCATTTT. It is translated as CAISDMGRAGQPQHF.

This clone was observed once. V is TRBV4-1 and J is TRBJ1-1; TRBD1 matches at 8 bases. The CDR3 length is 15 residues. V gave up 4 bases and J gave up 3 bases; unmatched junction bases: 7. Germline values: CDR1 MGHRA, CDR2 YSYEKL. In DNA, the CDR3 is TGCGCCAGCAGCCGAACACAGGGGGGGGACACTGAAGCTTTCTTT. Translating it yields CASSRTQGGDTEAFF.

The V call is TRBV7-9, the J call TRBJ2-5; D is possibly TRBD2 (5 bases). CDR1 is SEHNR, CDR2 FQNEAQ, per germline (reference sequence). The V gene lost 0 bases and the J gene lost 3 bases, with 5 bases spanning the gap. The CDR3 covers 13 residues. The DNA for the CDR3 is TGTGCCAGCAGCTTAGCCGGGAAAGAGACCCAGTACTTC. It specifies CASSLAGKETQYF.

V is TRBV7-3 and J is TRBJ1-2; TRBD1 aligns across 7 bases. The CDR3 covers 14 residues. Trimming took 1 base from V and 4 from J; bases not matched to a gene: 3. CDR1 is SGHTA and CDR2 is FQGTGA in the germline V gene. The DNA for the CDR3 is TGTGCCAGCAGCTTAATGGGACAGCCCTATGGCTACACCTTC. Protein: CASSLMGQPYGYTF. Full variable domain (rest looked up from reference TRBV7-3 and TRBJ1-2): GAGVSQTPSNKVTEKGKYVELRCDPISGHTALYWYRQSLGQGPEFLIYFQGTGAADDSGLPNDRFFAVRPEGSVSTLKIQRTERGDSAVYLCASSLMGQPYGYTFGSGTRLTVV.

V is TRBV5-1 and J is TRBJ2-1; the D gene is possibly TRBD1 (6 bases). The V end lost 4 bases, the J end lost 7 bases, and 12 bases lay between the germline ends. The CDR3 is made up of 13 amino acids. The germline CDR1 and CDR2 sequences are SGHRS and YFSETQ. The CDR3 sequence: CASSSLGGNEQFF. CDR3 bases: TGCGCCAGCAGCAGTCTAGGGGGAAATGAGCAGTTCTTC.

The V and J genes are TRBV12-5 and TRBJ2-5, with D uncertain. Deletions cut 1 base from V and 4 bases from J, with 4 bases between. CDR1 LGHNT and CDR2 FRNRAP come from the germline V gene. The length of the CDR3 is 12 residues. CDR3 in amino acids: CASGLGGETQYF. CDR3 coding DNA: TGTGCTAGTGGTTTGGGAGGAGAGACCCAGTACTTC.

V gene TRBV14 combines with J gene TRBJ2-7; 8 bases fit TRBD2. Germline CDR1 reads SGHDN; CDR2 reads FVKESK. The V gene end was trimmed by 2 bases and the J gene end by 2 bases; junction bases not matched to a gene: 8. The CDR3 has 16 amino acids. The CDR3 nucleotides read TGTGCCAGCAGCCAAATTGGAGATAGCGGGACCTACGAGCAGTACTTC. Translated, it gives CASSQIGDSGTYEQYF.

This clone has a handful of counts. The V call is TRBV7-2, the J call TRBJ2-3; D may be TRBD2 (6 bases). Trimming took off 5 bases at V and 6 bases at J, with 15 bases between the two ends. The CDR3 has 14 residues. Germline V lookup: CDR1 SGHTA, CDR2 FQGNSA. CDR3 region: CASSRPEGKDTQYF. DNA for the CDR3: TGTGCCAGCAGCCGTCCGGAGGGGAAGGATACGCAGTATTTT.

The chain has TRBV28 and TRBJ2-7; a weak D match, TRBD2 (6 bases). The V end lost 3 bases, the J end lost 7 bases, and 13 bases lay between the germline ends. CDR1 and CDR2 (germline): MDHEN, SYDVKM. The CDR3 covers 13 residues. As DNA, the CDR3 is TGTGCCAGCAGTTTCCTCGAGGCGGGGGAGCAGTACTTC. It codes for CASSFLEAGEQYF.

The chain is built from TRBV7-9 and TRBJ1-5, with TRBD1 matching over 10 bases. CDR3 length: 14 amino acids. Germline CDR1 reads SEHNR; CDR2 reads FQNEAQ (reference sequence). J gave up 5 bases and V 3 bases, and 1 base lay outside the gene matches. CDR3 nucleotide sequence: TGTGCCAGCAGCTTTGGACAGGGGGATCAGCCCCAGCATTTT. Translation gives CASSFGQGDQPQHF.

The genes are TRBV7-3 and TRBJ1-1; D gene unclear. The CDR3 is 13 amino acids. CDR1 and CDR2 from the germline V gene are SGHTA and FQGTGA. The V gene lost 5 bases and the J gene lost 1 base, with 8 bases spanning the gap. The CDR3 nucleotides read TGTGCCAGCAGCCCGTACAGGAACACTGAAGCTTTCTTT. Amino acid sequence: CASSPYRNTEAFF.

This chain uses TRBV7-8 with TRBJ1-5; D possibly corresponds to TRBD1 (5 bases). Trimming pared 8 bases from V and 6 bases from J, leaving 20 bases between. This CDR3 comprises 15 residues. Germline lookup yields CDR1 SGHVS and CDR2 FQNEAQ. The CDR3 loop is CASLRGGVGGQPQHF. The CDR3 DNA is TGTGCCAGCCTCCGGGGGGGGGTGGGAGGTCAGCCCCAGCATTTT.

V gene TRBV6-1 combines with J gene TRBJ2-7, with D tentatively TRBD2 (6 bases). Looked up from germline, CDR1 is MNHNS and CDR2 is SASEGT. V was clipped by 2 bases and J by 6 bases, with 11 bases between them. This CDR3 has 13 amino acids. Written as DNA, the CDR3 is TGTGCCAGCAGTGAATTTAGGAGGGGCGAGCAGTACTTC. Residues: CASSEFRRGEQYF.

V and J are TRBV4-1 and TRBJ1-1; D remains unclear. The CDR3 runs 12 residues. Germline loops: CDR1 MGHRA, CDR2 YSYEKL. Trimming stripped 1 base from V and 10 bases from J, with 10 bases between. The CDR3 nucleotides read TGCGCCAGCAGCCAAGTTCTGGGCCCAGCTTTCTTT. The encoded protein is CASSQVLGPAFF.

The rearrangement links TRBV28 to TRBJ1-1; a possible D gene is TRBD1 (6 bases). Germline-derived CDR1 and CDR2 are MDHEN and SYDVKM. The CDR3 is made up of 14 amino acids. V was shortened by 5 bases and J by 2 bases, with 12 bases between the two germline ends. Here the CDR3 reads CASSGTSRNTEAFF. The CDR3 region has the DNA TGTGCCAGCAGTGGGACAAGTCGAAACACTGAAGCTTTCTTT.

This chain links TRBV7-2 with TRBJ2-7; possible D gene TRBD2, 5 bases. Per the germline V gene, CDR1 is SGHTA and CDR2 is FQGNSA. Between the trimmed V and J ends, which lost 1 base and 3 bases, there was a span of 13 bases. There are 15 residues in the CDR3. CDR3 loop: CASSLEPGFFYEQYF. For the CDR3, the DNA is TGTGCCAGCAGCTTAGAGCCGGGGTTCTTCTACGAGCAGTACTTC.

CDR3 sequence reads: CASSLSGSVYEQYF. In nucleotides, the CDR3 is TGTGCCAGTAGTCTTAGCGGGAGTGTGTACGAGCAGTACTTC. The chain links TRBV19 to TRBJ2-7; 9 positions agree with TRBD2. This CDR3 comprises 14 residues. V shed 5 bases, J shed 4 bases, and the junction held 6 bases outside the gene matches. Germline V gene sequence: CDR1 LNHDA, CDR2 SQIVND (reference sequence). Drawing the rest from reference TRBV19 and TRBJ2-7, the complete variable domain is DGGITQSPKYLFRKEGQNVTLSCEQNLNHDAMYWYRQDPGQGLRLIYYSQIVNDFQKGDIAEGYSVSREKKESFPLTVTSAQKNPTAFYLCASSLSGSVYEQYFGPGTRLTVT.

The rearrangement uses TRBV7-8 and TRBJ2-1, with TRBD2 matching over 13 bases. The CDR3 has 18 residues. V shed 5 bases, J shed 5 bases, and the junction held 12 bases outside the gene matches. Germline V CDR1 and CDR2: SGHVS, FQNEAQ. CDR3 sequence reads: CASSRTSGGPYRDNEQFF. The CDR3 DNA sequence: TGTGCCAGCAGCCGGACTAGCGGGGGCCCCTACCGTGACAATGAGCAGTTCTTC.

The gene calls are TRBV7-2 and TRBJ1-5; 7 bases fit TRBD1. Losses at the gene ends were 4 bases for V and 2 bases for J; bases not matched to a gene: 5. The CDR3 consists of 15 residues. CDR1 is SGHTA, CDR2 FQGNSA, per germline. Here the CDR3 reads CASSSTTGGNQPQHF. DNA of the CDR3: TGTGCCAGCAGCTCAACTACAGGGGGCAATCAGCCCCAGCATTTT.

The chain links TRBV15 to TRBJ2-2; D may be TRBD1 (6 bases). Germline values: CDR1 LNHNV, CDR2 YYDKDF (reference sequence). Trimming took off 0 bases at V and 4 bases at J, with 12 bases between the two ends. This CDR3 comprises 16 residues. The CDR3: CATSRDPGRGTGELFF. The CDR3 nucleotides read TGTGCCACCAGCAGAGATCCGGGCAGGGGCACCGGGGAGCTGTTTTTT.